These T cell receptor beta chains were read from a single sample in a study of T-cell memory formation after mild COVID-19. TCRdb recomputed calls from the 5' RACE reads with MiXCR, one row per CDR3 protein. The sample lists 50,000 or so distinct CDR3 sequences; 9.3% were seen once. Sequenced: PBMCs or a T cell subset sorted from them (not recorded which). The receptor set was obtained from an adult woman who had mild COVID-19 (a few samples of this study predate the infection). Cell type and time point are not known. CDR3s include the opening cysteine and the closing phenylalanine or tryptophan. Each record gives: D gene, J gene, clone size, V gene, CDR3 protein, CDR3 DNA. A D gene is named only where the DNA matches it firmly. A row's size may be missing; if present it is once, few, many or a size class.

>TRBD2|TRBJ2-6|NA|TRBV20-1
CSARDRTSSGANVLTF
TGCAGTGCTAGAGACCGGACTAGCTCTGGGGCCAACGTCCTGACTTTC
>NA|TRBJ1-1|NA|TRBV11-2
CASSRIRNTEAFF
TGTGCCAGCAGCCGAATCAGGAACACTGAAGCTTTCTTT
>TRBD1|TRBJ1-1|many|TRBV4-1
CASRPGGAVDTEAFF
TGCGCCAGCAGACCAGGGGGCGCGGTGGACACTGAAGCTTTCTTT
>NA|TRBJ1-1|NA|TRBV15
CATSLGASEAFF
TGTGCCACCAGCTTGGGGGCGAGTGAAGCTTTCTTT
>TRBD2|TRBJ2-3|many|TRBV7-3
CASSHSGRSTDTQYF
TGTGCCAGCAGCCATAGCGGGAGAAGCACAGATACGCAGTATTTT
>NA|TRBJ2-1|many|TRBV5-1
CASSRPGTYNEQFF
TGCGCCAGCAGCCGGCCAGGGACCTACAATGAGCAGTTCTTC
>NA|TRBJ1-5|few|TRBV7-9
CASSLGGQPQHF
TGTGCCAGCAGCTTAGGGGGTCAGCCCCAGCATTTT
>NA|TRBJ2-3|NA|TRBV3-1
CASSRRLTAASTDTQYF
TGTGCCAGCAGCCGGAGACTGACTGCTGCATCCACAGATACGCAGTATTTT
>NA|TRBJ1-5|NA|TRBV10-3
CAISEYREGAQHF
TGTGCCATCAGTGAATACAGGGAAGGGGCCCAGCATTTT
>NA|TRBJ1-5|NA|TRBV2
CASSERGPGPNQPQHF
TGTGCCAGCAGTGAACGCGGGCCCGGCCCCAATCAGCCCCAGCATTTT
>NA|TRBJ2-3|medium-sized|TRBV27
CASSFTRATDTQYF
TGTGCCAGCAGTTTCACAAGGGCGACAGATACGCAGTATTTT
>NA|TRBJ1-1|few|TRBV10-3
CAITIRPGPAMNTEAFF
TGTGCCATCACTATCAGGCCGGGGCCCGCTATGAACACTGAAGCTTTCTTT
>NA|TRBJ2-1|few|TRBV25-1
CASSQGYSGNEQFF
TGTGCCAGCAGTCAAGGATACAGCGGTAATGAGCAGTTCTTC
>TRBD2|TRBJ2-1|NA|TRBV6-2/TRBV6-3
CASSYPTSGGAWYNEQFF
TGTGCCAGCAGTTACCCGACTAGCGGGGGGGCTTGGTACAATGAGCAGTTCTTC
>NA|TRBJ2-5|few|TRBV7-8
CASSLAGGNQYF
TGTGCCAGCAGCTTAGCGGGCGGGAACCAGTACTTC
>NA|TRBJ2-6|many|TRBV5-1
CASSPFPSGANVLTF
TGCGCCAGCAGCCCCTTCCCCTCTGGGGCCAACGTCCTGACTTTC
>NA|TRBJ2-7|many|TRBV12-3/TRBV12-4
CASSSREQYF
TGTGCCAGCAGCTCTCGTGAGCAGTACTTC
>TRBD2|TRBJ2-3|many|TRBV13
CASSSVPSGASTDTQYF
TGTGCCAGCAGCTCTGTACCTAGCGGGGCCAGCACAGATACGCAGTATTTT
>TRBD1|TRBJ2-7|many|TRBV28
CASSRSGQGAGPYEQYF
TGTGCCAGCAGTCGATCGGGACAGGGGGCTGGACCCTACGAGCAGTACTTC
>TRBD2|TRBJ2-3|NA|TRBV7-6
CASSLSSGSSTDTQYF
TGTGCCAGCAGCTTATCTAGCGGGAGCTCCACAGATACGCAGTATTTT
>TRBD1|TRBJ1-1|few|TRBV5-1
CASSSRQGGGAEAFF
TGCGCCAGCAGCTCTCGACAGGGAGGAGGTGCTGAAGCTTTCTTT
>NA|TRBJ2-2|few|TRBV4-1
CASSQVTEVTGELFF
TGCGCCAGCAGCCAAGTGACGGAGGTCACCGGGGAGCTGTTTTTT
>TRBD2|TRBJ2-3|many|TRBV10-3
CAISEPGLAGRSGTDTQYF
TGTGCCATCAGTGAGCCGGGACTAGCGGGGCGATCGGGCACAGATACGCAGTATTTT
>NA|TRBJ2-3|many|TRBV7-2
CASSADTTGHGTQYF
TGTGCCAGCAGCGCCGATACGACCGGACACGGTACGCAGTATTTT
>NA|TRBJ2-6|few|TRBV12-3/TRBV12-4
CAGSPGANVLTF
TGTGCCGGCAGCCCTGGGGCCAACGTCCTGACTTTC
>NA|TRBJ1-5|many|TRBV7-2
CASTPGGITNQPQHF
TGTGCCAGCACCCCTGGTGGGATCACCAATCAGCCCCAGCATTTT
>TRBD2|TRBJ2-2|few|TRBV12-3/TRBV12-4
CASSGTSGNTGELFF
TGTGCCAGCAGCGGGACTAGCGGGAACACCGGGGAGCTGTTTTTT
>NA|TRBJ1-1|many|TRBV2
CASSSGPNTEAFF
TGTGCCAGCTCATCAGGCCCGAACACTGAAGCTTTCTTT
>TRBD2|TRBJ2-1|many|TRBV7-8
CASSSPGTTFYNEQFF
TGTGCCAGCAGCTCCCCCGGGACTACCTTCTACAATGAGCAGTTCTTC
>TRBD1|TRBJ2-3|many|TRBV13
CASSLDRVGTDTQYF
TGTGCCAGCAGCCTGGACAGGGTTGGCACAGATACGCAGTATTTT
>NA|TRBJ1-1|NA|TRBV12-3/TRBV12-4
CASSPVTGLSEAFF
TGTGCCAGCAGTCCGGTCACAGGGTTGTCTGAAGCTTTCTTT
>TRBD2|TRBJ2-3|NA|TRBV4-1
CASSQLTSGELDTQYF
TGCGCCAGCAGCCAACTGACTAGCGGGGAGCTAGATACGCAGTATTTT
>NA|TRBJ1-1|many|TRBV9
CASSAGTHTEAFF
TGTGCCAGCAGCGCCGGGACCCACACTGAAGCTTTCTTT
>TRBD2|TRBJ2-3|NA|TRBV9
CASSVDPSGGADTQYF
TGTGCCAGCAGCGTAGACCCTAGCGGGGGGGCAGATACGCAGTATTTT
>NA|TRBJ2-7|NA|TRBV18
CASSPTGSSYEQYF
TGTGCCAGCTCACCTACAGGGAGCTCCTACGAGCAGTACTTC
>NA|TRBJ2-2|NA|TRBV19
CASSKGSGRTGELFF
TGTGCCAGTAGTAAGGGTTCGGGTAGGACCGGGGAGCTGTTTTTT
>TRBD2|TRBJ2-7|few|TRBV7-8
CASSSRRLAGLYEQYF
TGTGCCAGCAGCTCCCGACGACTAGCGGGACTCTACGAGCAGTACTTC
>TRBD2|TRBJ2-1|NA|TRBV6-2/TRBV6-3
CASSYSSTGVAGPGYNEQFF
TGTGCCAGCAGTTACTCGAGCACGGGGGTAGCGGGCCCAGGATACAATGAGCAGTTCTTC
>NA|TRBJ1-2|NA|TRBV7-3
CASSQGRGEDGYTF
TGTGCCAGCAGCCAGGGTCGCGGGGAAGATGGCTACACCTTC
>NA|TRBJ2-7|many|TRBV7-2
CASSLDLDHEQYF
TGTGCCAGCAGCTTAGACCTAGACCACGAGCAGTACTTC
>TRBD1|TRBJ2-7|many|TRBV24-1
CATCLPPDRPDYEQYF
TGTGCCACCTGCCTTCCCCCGGACAGGCCCGACTACGAGCAGTACTTC
>NA|TRBJ1-2|few|TRBV4-3
CASSQGGTYYGYTF
TGCGCCAGCAGCCAAGGCGGGACCTACTATGGCTACACCTTC
>NA|TRBJ2-2|few|TRBV7-2
CASSFWTDGGELFF
TGTGCCAGCAGCTTCTGGACCGACGGCGGGGAGCTGTTTTTT
>TRBD1|TRBJ1-4|NA|TRBV5-1
CASSLGQGATNEKLFF
TGCGCCAGCAGCCTCGGACAGGGGGCAACTAATGAAAAACTGTTTTTT
>NA|TRBJ2-1|many|TRBV11-2
CASSLSRNNEQFF
TGTGCCAGCAGCTTAAGTAGGAACAATGAGCAGTTCTTC
>NA|TRBJ1-4|many|TRBV12-3/TRBV12-4
CASSPRQSEKLFF
TGTGCCAGCAGCCCACGACAGTCCGAAAAACTGTTTTTT
>TRBD1|TRBJ2-7|many|TRBV15
CATSGDRETYEQYF
TGTGCCACCAGCGGAGACAGGGAGACCTACGAGCAGTACTTC
>TRBD1|TRBJ1-4|few|TRBV2
CASRDRGRLNEKLFF
TGTGCCAGCCGGGACAGGGGGCGACTTAATGAAAAACTGTTTTTT
>NA|TRBJ1-3|few|TRBV7-6
CASSLATGGNTIYF
TGTGCCAGCAGCTTAGCAACTGGGGGAAACACCATATATTTT
>NA|TRBJ1-4|many|TRBV9
CASSAGGSPNEKLFF
TGTGCCAGCAGCGCCGGGGGTTCTCCTAATGAAAAACTGTTTTTT